The clone carrying this T cell receptor (beta chain) was found many times. Antigen specificity is unknown. From the germline J gene comes the end of the CDR3, since the read stops 3 residues before it. Sequencing was performed with immunoSEQ multiplex PCR; in TCRdb, only in-frame clones are kept and a portion is missing. This repertoire lists over 55,000 clones without singletons; around 1.6% sits in the top ten. The data derive from a study of T cell clonality in common variable immunodeficiency. Study-wide results and limits: Shared TCRbeta clones were fewer between CVID subjects than controls. TCRbeta clonality was increased in CVID versus healthy controls. Fewer deletions and N-nucleotide insertions were reportedly seen in common variable immunodeficiency TCR beta sequences. CVID patient heterogeneity limited repertoire-clinical complication correlations.

The CDR3 runs 12 residues. Germline values: CDR1 GTSNPN, CDR2 SVGIG (reference sequence). The clonotype originates from a person aged 18 to 75 in good health. The sequenced sample consisted of peripheral blood mononuclear cells. The V gene is TRBV30, the J gene TRBJ1-2; the D is unclear. The CDR3 DNA, read in part, is TGTGCCTGGACCCGGGGTGGGCTGGGC. Translating it yields CAWTRGGLG. The CDR3, in full, reads CAWTRGGLGYTF.